Reported below is one T cell receptor (beta chain). Its antigen is currently unknown. The input for sorted-subset replicate PCRs was around 210 ng DNA, 25,000 to 35,000 T cell genomes. This table comes from immunoSEQ multiplex PCR, and its TCRdb copy is limited to in-frame clones, with some not included. The sample consists of roughly 640,000 clones, about 96% of them appearing once. The source of the sample is a study of shared clonotypes between healthy human individuals. Study-wide results and limits: The sharing of approximately 4.6% of naive CD4 clonotypes was seen across a few donors.

Donors had no recently reported acute infections or vaccinations and were HIV-negative. The TCR comes from a woman in her 30s in good health. Sequencing was done on a sample of naive CD4+ T cells sorted from blood. Subset of the sample: CD45RA+ positively selected.

CDR3 sequence reads: CASSRENYGYTF. The CDR3 DNA is TGTGCCAGCTCACGGGAGAACTATGGCTACACCTTC. The rearrangement links TRBV18 to TRBJ1-2; no clear D. The CDR3 has 12 amino acids. The ends were cut back, 4 bases at V and 2 bases at J, with 5 bases in the middle. The germline CDR1 and CDR2 sequences are KGHSH and LQKENI.